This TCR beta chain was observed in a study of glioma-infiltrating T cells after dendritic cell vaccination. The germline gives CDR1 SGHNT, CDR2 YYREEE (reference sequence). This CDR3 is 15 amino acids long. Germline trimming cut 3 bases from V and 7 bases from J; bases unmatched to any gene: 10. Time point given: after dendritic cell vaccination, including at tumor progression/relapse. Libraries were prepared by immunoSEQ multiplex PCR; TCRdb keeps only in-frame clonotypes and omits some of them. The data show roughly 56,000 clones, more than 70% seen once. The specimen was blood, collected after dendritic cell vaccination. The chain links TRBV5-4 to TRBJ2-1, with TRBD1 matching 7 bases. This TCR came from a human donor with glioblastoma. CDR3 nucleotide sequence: TGTGCCAGCAGCTGGGGTCAGGGGGATTGGAATGAGCAGTTCTTC. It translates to CASSWGQGDWNEQFF. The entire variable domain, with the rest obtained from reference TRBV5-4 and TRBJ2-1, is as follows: ETGVTQSPTHLIKTRGQQVTLRCSSQSGHNTVSWYQQALGQGPQFIFQYYREEENGRGNFPPRFSGLQFPNYSSELNVNALELDDSALYLCASSWGQGDWNEQFFGPGTRLTVL.